Only a few counts were recorded for the clone carrying this T cell receptor (beta chain). The entry originates in a study of blood T cells in healthy people across ages. Germline values: CDR1 DFQATT, CDR2 SNEGSKA (reference sequence). V shed 0 bases and J shed 3 bases, with 18 bases lying between them. The CDR3 loop spans 17 amino acids. Alongside a J-beta primer mix, a sample-barcoded 5' primer served in a second PCR lasting roughly 7 to 11 cycles. TCRdb redid the calling of the 5' RACE reads with MiXCR, one entry per CDR3 protein. This repertoire shows 800,000 to 950,000 distinct CDR3 sequences, about 27% found once; its top ten account for more than 8.5%. The sample was also reused in another study, on T cells of mothers and their children.

This receptor was identified in a woman in her thirties or forties in good health. The chain couples TRBV20-1 to TRBJ2-1; D may be TRBD2 (5 bases). The sample taken for sequencing was blood. The CDR3 loop is CSARDSSGGLLYNEQFF. The CDR3 region has the DNA TGCAGTGCTAGAGATTCTTCCGGAGGACTCCTCTACAATGAGCAGTTCTTC.